This TCR beta chain was sequenced during a study of blood T cell repertoires in COVID-19. The wider study: The United States, Italy and Spain supplied acute and convalescent COVID-19 samples. PBMCs, B-cell-depleted T cells, or T cells were the source of the cDNA or gDNA that made up the material.

The CDR3 runs to 15 residues. Between the trimmed V and J ends, which lost 7 bases and 5 bases, there was a span of 20 bases. CDR1 and CDR2 from the germline V gene are SNHLY and FYNNEI. Per the original methods: Counts of nucleated cells, estimated from reference gene primer amplification, were obtained. The assay was immunoSEQ multiplex PCR, and TCRdb's table has in-frame clones only and misses some. V, J and clone size are those of that table, while D and trimming were read from the DNA. Found here are 120,000 to 150,000 clones, about 80% of them singletons; the top ten hold roughly 9%. The chain links TRBV2 to TRBJ2-5; tentative D call: TRBD1 (6 bases). Sequenced: peripheral blood. This clonotype was sampled from a woman older than 75 in a cohort sampled during active or convalescent COVID-19. The CDR3 here is CASIQDSTRGETQYF. CDR3 in DNA: TGTGCCAGCATTCAGGACAGTACAAGAGGGGAGACCCAGTACTTC.